Shown below are 13 T cell receptor beta chains from a single sample sequenced in a study of immune heterogeneity within non-small cell lung tumors. Each sample used 600 ng of genomic DNA from bulk tumor tissue. Each primary tumor yielded several biopsies, collected far apart from one another at surgery. These patients got curative surgery after being newly diagnosed with untreated non-small cell lung cancer. TCR beta CDR3 was amplified by multiplex PCR, first round 10 cycles, 32 V and 13 J primers. One entry per CDR3 protein results from TCRdb running MiXCR on the multiplex PCR reads. The sample includes about 20,000 distinct CDR3 sequences, 25% to 30% of them seen just once. Source material: lung tumor tissue. Every receptor here comes from a man aged 40-49 years with non-small cell lung cancer.

The chain has TRBV20-1 and TRBJ2-7, with D unresolved. Germline CDR1 reads DFQATT; CDR2 reads SNEGSKA (reference sequence). The V gene lost 5 bases and the J gene lost 2 bases, with 19 bases spanning the gap. This CDR3 contains 15 residues. CDR3 protein: CSASHLTVCPYEQYF. Written as DNA, the CDR3 is TGCAGTGCTTCCCACCTTACGGTATGTCCCTACGAGCAGTACTTC.

This clonotype ranks as medium-sized. The chain recombines TRBV27 with TRBJ1-5, with D perhaps TRBD1 (5 bases). Germline CDR1 reads MNHEY; CDR2 reads SMNVEV (reference sequence). V lost 5 bases to trimming and J lost 2 bases, with 13 bases between them. The CDR3 has 15 residues. CDR3 sequence reads: CASSLLGARNQPQHF. The CDR3 nucleotides read TGTGCCAGCAGTCTACTAGGGGCTCGCAATCAGCCCCAGCATTTT.

In its sample, this clonotype was seen a few times. This sequence joins TRBV7-2 and TRBJ2-7; the D gene could be TRBD1 or TRBD2 (5 bases each). CDR3 length equals 20 residues. Trimming took off 3 bases at V and 5 bases at J, with 32 bases between the two ends. The germline V gene has CDR1 SGHTA and CDR2 FQGNSA. This CDR3 reads CASSFQPRGWGVGEQNEQYF. Written as DNA, the CDR3 is TGTGCCAGCAGCTTCCAGCCGAGGGGTTGGGGTGTTGGGGAGCAAAACGAGCAGTACTTC.

The chain links TRBV27 to TRBJ1-1, with D uncertain. Germline loops: CDR1 MNHEY, CDR2 SMNVEV (reference sequence). The CDR3 contains 14 residues. Between the trimmed V and J ends, which lost 8 bases and 1 base, there was a span of 14 bases. CDR3 nucleotide sequence: TGTGCCAGCGGACGCCGTTTAGAGAACACTGAAGCTTTCTTT. Amino acids: CASGRRLENTEAFF.

This clonotype ranks as medium-sized. The chain recombines TRBV7-2 with TRBJ2-7; TRBD2 matches 16 bases. Germline-derived CDR1 and CDR2 are SGHTA and FQGNSA. The V gene end was trimmed by 4 bases and the J gene end by 6 bases; junction bases not matched to a gene: 3. This CDR3 is built from 15 residues. CDR3 DNA sequence: TGTGCCAGCAGCTCGGGACTAGCGGGAGGGCCCGAGCAGTACTTC. This encodes CASSSGLAGGPEQYF.

This clonotype was detected a few times. The chain employs TRBV20-1 and TRBJ2-1; TRBD2 agrees at 11 bases. This CDR3 region has 18 residues. V trimming: 1 base; J trimming: 1 base; junction bases outside the gene matches: 9. Germline V CDR1 and CDR2: DFQATT, SNEGSKA (reference sequence). CDR3: CSARATISGRGSYNEQFF. The CDR3, as DNA: TGCAGTGCTAGAGCCACGATTAGCGGGAGGGGTTCCTACAATGAGCAGTTCTTC.

Points on this clonotype: A much larger clone differs by one base, so this may be a read error. The gene calls are TRBV27 and TRBJ2-1; TRBD1 might be the D (6 bases). V shed 2 bases and J shed 8 bases, with 10 bases lying between them. CDR3 length: 13 amino acids. Looked up from germline, CDR1 is MNHEY and CDR2 is SMNVEV (reference sequence). The CDR3 bases are TGTGCCAGCAGTTTAAAAGGGACACATGAGCAGTTCTTC. This gives the protein CASSLKGTHEQFF.

Many counts were recorded for this clonotype. The chain uses TRBV5-1 and TRBJ2-1, with TRBD2 matching over 8 bases. The CDR3 is 16 residues long. CDR1 and CDR2 from the germline V gene are SGHRS and YFSETQ. The V gene end was trimmed by 4 bases and the J gene end by 7 bases; junction bases not matched to a gene: 13. CDR3 residues: CASSPAPSGLRNEQFF. In DNA form, the CDR3 reads TGCGCCAGCAGCCCGGCGCCTAGCGGGCTACGGAATGAGCAGTTCTTC.

This clonotype showed up just a few times. The chain employs TRBV4-3 and TRBJ2-7, with D tentatively TRBD2 (6 bases). CDR3 length: 15 residues. In germline, CDR1 is LGHNA, CDR2 YSLEER. V lost 2 bases and J 6 bases, leaving 17 bases between the germline ends. The CDR3 DNA follows: TGCGCCAGCAGCCAAAGAGTCGGGAGTACGGTCGAGCAGTACTTC. Translation gives CASSQRVGSTVEQYF.

Sample share makes this clonotype medium-sized (0.01 to 0.1%). V is TRBV3-2 and J is TRBJ2-2; the D call TRBD2 from the table was never checked on the DNA. TRBV3-2 is an annotated pseudogene. CDR3 size: 16 residues. CDR3: CASSHRLAGVAGELFF. DNA for the CDR3: TGTGCCAGCAGCCACCGACTAGCGGGAGTTGCCGGGGAGCTGTTTTTT.

By share, this clonotype counts as medium-sized. The genes are TRBV7-3 and TRBJ2-3; D unclear. The CDR3 has 14 residues. Looked up from germline, CDR1 is SGHTA and CDR2 is FQGTGA. V lost 1 base, J lost 0 bases, and 5 bases lay in between. The CDR3 nucleotides are TGTGCCAGCAGCTTAAGTCGTAGCACAGATACGCAGTATTTT. Translated, it gives CASSLSRSTDTQYF.

Comments on this clonotype: As the CDR3 is not closed by the conserved phenylalanine or tryptophan, this likely results from a read error. The chain recombines TRBV6-2 or TRBV6-3 with TRBJ2-5; 8 bases match TRBD2. CDR3 length equals 13 residues. V dropped 5 bases and J dropped 4; count of bases not matched to a gene: 3. Germline assignment: CDR1 MNHEY and CDR2 SVGEGT. The CDR3 nucleotides read TGTGCCAGCAGTCAGAGCGGGAGAGAGACCCAGTACCTC. It specifies CASSQSGRETQYL.

In this sample, this clonotype turned up a few times. The rearrangement joins TRBV7-9 to TRBJ1-3; D may be TRBD1 (6 bases). The CDR3 is 15 residues long. The germline gives CDR1 SEHNR, CDR2 FQNEAQ (reference sequence). Trimming removed 4 bases at V and 0 bases at J, with 10 bases between. The CDR3 region is CASSSGQLSGNTIYF. The DNA of the CDR3 is TGTGCCAGCAGCTCCGGACAGCTCTCTGGAAACACCATATATTTT.